This T cell receptor beta chain appears in the sequencing data of a study of blood T cell repertoires in COVID-19. V lost 8 bases to trimming and J lost 0 bases, with 7 bases between them. This CDR3 has 12 amino acids. In germline, CDR1 is MNHEY, CDR2 SVGAGI. Libraries were prepared by immunoSEQ multiplex PCR; TCRdb keeps only in-frame clonotypes and omits some of them. The table shows roughly 110,000 clones, with around 84% occurring only once. V is TRBV6-5 and J is TRBJ1-1; D unresolved. This clonotype originated in a woman in her forties with acute or convalescent COVID-19. The material sequenced was peripheral blood. The CDR3 DNA is TGTGCCAGCTCAATGTTGAACACTGAAGCTTTCTTT. Translation gives CASSMLNTEAFF.